The 8 T cell receptor beta chains presented below share a single source sample, sequenced in a study of blood T cell repertoires in COVID-19. Assay: immunoSEQ multiplex PCR; the TCRdb copy retains only in-frame clones and omits some. Of fewer than 250,000 clones listed, just under 90% are singletons. Specimen: peripheral blood. The receptors stem from a man aged 25 to 40 with COVID-19, enrolled during active disease.

The J gene is TRBJ2-1, the V gene TRBV5-4, with a possible D match to TRBD2 (5 bases). Trimming removed 0 bases from V and 0 bases from J, with 7 bases in between. From germline, CDR1 is SGHNT and CDR2 YYREEE (reference sequence). The CDR3 runs to 15 residues. The CDR3 protein is CASSLVATSYNEQFF. The CDR3 DNA follows: TGTGCCAGCAGCTTGGTAGCGACCTCCTACAATGAGCAGTTCTTC.

This clone was seen a single time. V usage is TRBV10-3 and J usage is TRBJ1-2, with 7 bases matching TRBD1. With 10 bases clipped from V and 2 bases from J, the junction kept 7 bases outside the gene matches. CDR1 and CDR2 from the germline V gene are ENHRY and SYGVKD. The CDR3 extends over 13 amino acids. The chain's CDR3 is CASQEGGNYGYTF. The DNA of the CDR3 is TGTGCCAGTCAAGAAGGGGGCAACTATGGCTACACCTTC.

V usage is TRBV11-3 and J usage is TRBJ2-2, with 9 bases aligning to TRBD2. V dropped 2 bases and J dropped 3; count of bases not matched to a gene: 7. Germline V lookup: CDR1 SGHNT, CDR2 YENEEA. CDR3 size: 17 residues. This chain's CDR3 is CASSLLPGTSHTGELFF. Written as DNA, the CDR3 is TGTGCCAGCAGCTTATTGCCGGGGACTAGCCACACCGGGGAGCTGTTTTTT.

The chain combines TRBV29-1 with TRBJ2-3; 10 bases are a match to TRBD1. The germline gives CDR1 SQVTM, CDR2 ANQGSEA. Trimming took 6 bases from V and 5 from J; bases not matched to a gene: 8. The CDR3 is 14 residues long. As DNA, the CDR3 is TGCAGCGTCCCGACAGGGGGCGCGGGAGATACGCAGTATTTT. Translation: CSVPTGGAGDTQYF.

This rearrangement joins TRBV9 to TRBJ2-1, with TRBD1 identical over 9 bases. Unmatched junction bases numbered 6, after V lost 7 bases and J lost 4 bases. Germline V gene data show CDR1 as SGDLS and CDR2 as YYNGEE. The CDR3 length is 14 residues. In nucleotides, the CDR3 is TGTGCCAGCGGCCCCGGGACAGGGTACAATGAGCAGTTCTTC. Amino acid sequence: CASGPGTGYNEQFF.

The chain couples TRBV3-1 (or the pseudogene TRBV3-2) to TRBJ1-6; no definite D call. The germline V and J ends were trimmed by 4 bases and 5 bases, with 9 bases remaining between them. There are 14 residues in the CDR3. The germline gives CDR1 LGHDT, CDR2 YNNKEL (reference sequence). The CDR3 loop reads CASSLREDNSPLHF. The CDR3 region has the DNA TGTGCCAGCAGCCTCCGGGAAGATAATTCACCCCTCCACTTT.

The V and J genes are TRBV28 and TRBJ2-7, with D possibly TRBD2 on 6 matching bases. The ends were cut back, 6 bases at V and 0 bases at J, with 30 bases in the middle. CDR1 is MDHEN, CDR2 SYDVKM, per germline. This CDR3 contains 20 residues. The CDR3, as DNA: TGTGCCAGCAGCCCTAGCCCCCCAGCGTTCAATCTGCGGGACTCCTACGAGCAGTACTTC. Amino acid sequence: CASSPSPPAFNLRDSYEQYF.

CDR3 DNA: TGTGCCAGTAGGAGGACTAGCGGGGGCATCTACGAGCAGTACTTC. The encoded protein is CASRRTSGGIYEQYF. The chain carries TRBV19 and TRBJ2-7, with 13 nucleotides matching TRBD2. This CDR3 region has 15 residues. Per the germline V gene, CDR1 is LNHDA and CDR2 is SQIVND (reference sequence). The J segment lost 3 bases and the V segment lost 6 bases, leaving 5 bases of the junction unmatched.